This T cell receptor (beta chain) derives from a study of blood T cell repertoires in COVID-19. The overall study: COVID-19 samples from acute and convalescent phases originated in the United States, Italy and Spain. T cells, B-cell-depleted T cells, or PBMCs provided the cDNA or gDNA that served as material.

Authors' data handling: Quantification of nucleated cells was approximated via reference gene primer amplification. Profiled with immunoSEQ multiplex PCR; TCRdb holds only in-frame clones, not every one. V and J calls and clone size are those listed in that table; D and trimming were worked out from the DNA. The sample contains approximately 31,000 clones, 90% to 95% of which appear only once. Material: peripheral blood. The sequence was collected from a man aged 60 to 69 with acute or convalescent COVID-19.

Written as DNA, the CDR3 is TGTGCCAGCAGCTTAGGGGTTAGCGGGAACGAGCAGTACTTC. Translating gives CASSLGVSGNEQYF. The chain recombines TRBV7-9 with TRBJ2-7, with 8 nucleotides matching TRBD2. The length of the CDR3 is 14 residues. Unmatched junction bases numbered 4, after V lost 1 base and J lost 5 bases. Germline V CDR1 and CDR2: SEHNR, FQNEAQ (reference sequence).